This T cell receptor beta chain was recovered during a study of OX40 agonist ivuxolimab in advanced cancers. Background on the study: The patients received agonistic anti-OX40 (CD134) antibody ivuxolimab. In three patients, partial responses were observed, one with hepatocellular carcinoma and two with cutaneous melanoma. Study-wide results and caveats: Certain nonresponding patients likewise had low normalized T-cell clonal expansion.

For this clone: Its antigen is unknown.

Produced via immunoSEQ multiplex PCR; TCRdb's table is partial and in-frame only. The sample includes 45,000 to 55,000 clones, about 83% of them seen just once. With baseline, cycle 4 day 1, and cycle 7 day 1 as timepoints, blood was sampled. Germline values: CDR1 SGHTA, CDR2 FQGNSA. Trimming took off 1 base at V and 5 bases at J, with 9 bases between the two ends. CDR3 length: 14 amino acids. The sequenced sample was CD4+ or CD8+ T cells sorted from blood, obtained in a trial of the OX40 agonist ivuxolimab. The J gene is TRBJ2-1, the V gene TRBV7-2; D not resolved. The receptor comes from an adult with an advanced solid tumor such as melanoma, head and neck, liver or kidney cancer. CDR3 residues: CASSLGAGHNEQFF. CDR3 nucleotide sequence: TGTGCCAGCAGCTTAGGTGCAGGCCACAATGAGCAGTTCTTC. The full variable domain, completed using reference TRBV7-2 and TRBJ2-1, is GAGVSQSPSNKVTEKGKDVELRCDPISGHTALYWYRQSLGQGLEFLIYFQGNSAPDKSGLPSDRFSAERTGGSVSTLTIQRTQQEDSAVYLCASSLGAGHNEQFFGPGTRLTVL.